Described below is a single T cell receptor (beta chain) sequence and its context. The sample comes from a study of blood T cell repertoires in COVID-19. Study-level information: From the United States, Italy and Spain came samples of acute and convalescent COVID-19. PBMCs, B-cell-depleted T cells, or T cells were the source of the cDNA or gDNA that made up the material.

As handled by the study authors: Reference gene primer amplification gave estimated nucleated cell counts. Only in-frame clones appear in the TCRdb table, and some are missing; sequencing was by immunoSEQ multiplex PCR. From that table come the V and J calls and clone size; the DNA was used to work out D and trimming. The profile shows some 270,000 clones, 65% to 85% of them singletons. The CDR3 sequence is 15 residues long. Germline V gene data show CDR1 as SGHVS and CDR2 as FNYEAQ. V gave up 4 bases and J gave up 9 bases; unmatched junction bases: 4. Material: peripheral blood. This rearrangement joins TRBV7-6 to TRBJ2-1; 15 bases match TRBD2. This sequence was found in a woman in her forties who had recovered from COVID-19. The CDR3 DNA follows: TGTGCCAGCAGCTCTAGGACTAGCGGGGGGGGTGAGCAGTTCTTC. Encoded protein: CASSSRTSGGGEQFF.